This TCR beta chain emerged from a study of OX40 agonist ivuxolimab in advanced cancers. The CDR3 is 15 residues long. Looked up from germline, CDR1 is LNHDA and CDR2 is SQIVND (reference sequence). Between the trimmed V and J ends, which lost 3 bases and 3 bases, there was a span of 12 bases. Assay: immunoSEQ multiplex PCR; the TCRdb copy retains only in-frame clones and omits some. The table records about 76,000 clones, less than 90% of them present only once. In its sample, this clone was seen once. The sample here was CD4+ or CD8+ T cells sorted from blood, taken in a trial of the OX40 agonist ivuxolimab. The chain is built from TRBV19 and TRBJ2-1; no clear D. The receptor was derived from an adult with an advanced solid tumor such as melanoma, head and neck, liver or kidney cancer. In DNA form, the CDR3 reads TGTGCCAGTAGTATCACTCATCTATACTACAATGAGCAGTTCTTC. Translating gives CASSITHLYYNEQFF.